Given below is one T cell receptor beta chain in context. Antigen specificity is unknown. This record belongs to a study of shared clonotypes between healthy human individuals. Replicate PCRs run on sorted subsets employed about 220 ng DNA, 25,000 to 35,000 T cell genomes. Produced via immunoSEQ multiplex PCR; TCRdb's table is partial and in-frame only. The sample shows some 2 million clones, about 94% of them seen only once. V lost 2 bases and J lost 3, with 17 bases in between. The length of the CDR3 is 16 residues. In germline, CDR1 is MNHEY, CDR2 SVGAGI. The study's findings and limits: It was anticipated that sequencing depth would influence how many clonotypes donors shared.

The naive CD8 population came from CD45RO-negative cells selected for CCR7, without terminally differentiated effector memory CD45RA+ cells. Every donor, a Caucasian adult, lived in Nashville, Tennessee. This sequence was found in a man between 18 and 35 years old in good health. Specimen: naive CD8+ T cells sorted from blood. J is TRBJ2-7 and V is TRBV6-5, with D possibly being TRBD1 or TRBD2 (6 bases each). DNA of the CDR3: TGTGCCAGCAGTTACGGAGGGGCAGGGGCAAACTACGAGCAGTACTTC. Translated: CASSYGGAGANYEQYF.